This T cell receptor beta chain came from a study of blood T cells in healthy people across ages. A minimum of 6 micrograms of total RNA was extracted per sample. Primers used in a second PCR of roughly 7 to 12 cycles were a sample-barcoded 5' primer and a J-beta primer mix. Each of the cDNA molecules was tagged by a template-switch adaptor with 12 random nucleotides. TCRdb re-called the 5' RACE reads through MiXCR, storing one row per CDR3 protein. The sample lists 650,000 to 700,000 distinct CDR3 sequences; over 40% were seen once. Trimming took off 1 base at V and 4 bases at J, with 11 bases between the two ends. This CDR3 comprises 15 residues. Germline CDR1 and CDR2: LGHNA and YNFKEQ. This clonotype appeared a few times. One base away lies a much larger clone, so this may be a sequencing read error.

The source material was blood. The source is a woman over 75 in good health. V gene TRBV4-2 combines with J gene TRBJ2-1; possibly TRBD2 for D (5 bases). CDR3 nucleotide sequence: TGTGCCAGCAGCCAAGTTCGTAGCGTTTACAATGAGCAGTTCTTC. Amino acid sequence: CASSQVRSVYNEQFF.